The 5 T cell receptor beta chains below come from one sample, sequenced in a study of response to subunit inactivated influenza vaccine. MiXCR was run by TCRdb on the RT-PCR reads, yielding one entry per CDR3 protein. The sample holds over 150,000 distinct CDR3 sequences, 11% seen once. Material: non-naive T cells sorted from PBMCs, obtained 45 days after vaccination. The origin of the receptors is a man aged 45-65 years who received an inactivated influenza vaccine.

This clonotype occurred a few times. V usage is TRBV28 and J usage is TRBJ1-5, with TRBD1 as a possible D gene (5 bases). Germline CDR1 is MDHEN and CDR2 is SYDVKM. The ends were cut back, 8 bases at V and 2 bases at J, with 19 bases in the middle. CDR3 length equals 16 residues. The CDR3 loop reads CASQPGQLYGNQPQHF. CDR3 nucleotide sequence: TGTGCCAGCCAGCCAGGGCAGCTATATGGCAATCAGCCCCAGCATTTT.

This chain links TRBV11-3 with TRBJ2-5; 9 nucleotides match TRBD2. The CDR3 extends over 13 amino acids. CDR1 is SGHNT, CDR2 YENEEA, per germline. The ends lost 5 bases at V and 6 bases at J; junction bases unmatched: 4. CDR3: CASSGTSIQTQYF. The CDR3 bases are TGTGCCAGCAGCGGGACTAGCATCCAGACCCAGTACTTC.

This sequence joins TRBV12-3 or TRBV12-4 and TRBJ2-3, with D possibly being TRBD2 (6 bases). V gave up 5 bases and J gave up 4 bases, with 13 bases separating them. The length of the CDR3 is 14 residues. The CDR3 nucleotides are TGTGCCAGCAGTCGATTAGGGGAGGCAGATACGCAGTATTTT. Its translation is CASSRLGEADTQYF.

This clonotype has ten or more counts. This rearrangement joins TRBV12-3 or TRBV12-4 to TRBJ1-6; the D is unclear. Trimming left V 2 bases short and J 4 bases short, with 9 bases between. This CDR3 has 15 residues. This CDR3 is CASSLQDPYNSPLHF. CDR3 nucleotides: TGTGCCAGCAGTTTACAGGACCCGTATAATTCACCCCTCCACTTT.

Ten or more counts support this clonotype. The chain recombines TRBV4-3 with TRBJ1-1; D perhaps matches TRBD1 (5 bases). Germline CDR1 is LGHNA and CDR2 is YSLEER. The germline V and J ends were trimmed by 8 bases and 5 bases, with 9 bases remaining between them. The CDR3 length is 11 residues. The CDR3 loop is CASRGATEAFF. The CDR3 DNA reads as TGCGCCAGCCGGGGCGCGACTGAAGCTTTCTTT.